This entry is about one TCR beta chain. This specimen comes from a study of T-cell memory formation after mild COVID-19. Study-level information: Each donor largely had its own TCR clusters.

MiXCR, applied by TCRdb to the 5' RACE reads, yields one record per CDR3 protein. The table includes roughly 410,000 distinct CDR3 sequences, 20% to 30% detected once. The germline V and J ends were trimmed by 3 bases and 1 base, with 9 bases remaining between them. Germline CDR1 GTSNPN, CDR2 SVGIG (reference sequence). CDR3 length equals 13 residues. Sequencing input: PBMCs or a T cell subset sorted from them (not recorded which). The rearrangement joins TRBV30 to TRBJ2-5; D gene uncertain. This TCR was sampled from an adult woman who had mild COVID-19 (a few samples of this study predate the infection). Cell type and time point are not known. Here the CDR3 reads CAWSSGTQETQYF. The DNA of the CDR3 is TGTGCCTGGAGCTCCGGCACCCAAGAGACCCAGTACTTC. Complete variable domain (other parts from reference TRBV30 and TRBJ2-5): SQTIHQWPATLVQPVGSPLSLECTVEGTSNPNLYWYRQAAGRGLQLLFYSVGIGQISSEVPQNLSASRPQDRQFILSSKKLLLSDSGFYLCAWSSGTQETQYFGPGTRLLVL.